The 28 T cell receptor beta chains below come from one sample, sequenced in a study of response to subunit inactivated influenza vaccine. TCRdb re-called the RT-PCR reads through MiXCR, storing one row per CDR3 protein. The repertoire holds roughly 650,000 distinct CDR3 sequences, with 11% to 15% as singletons. Sequenced here: PBMCs from blood, sampled approximately 15 days before vaccination. Source of these receptors: a middle-aged man who received an inactivated influenza vaccine.

The rearrangement joins TRBV10-1 to TRBJ2-5; 8 bases fit TRBD1. The length of the CDR3 is 17 residues. The germline V gene has CDR1 WNHNN and CDR2 SYGVQD (reference sequence). Losses at the gene ends were 6 bases for V and 5 bases for J; bases not matched to a gene: 17. The CDR3 loop is CASSEKTRDRFMETQYF. CDR3 nucleotides: TGCGCCAGCAGCGAGAAGACCCGGGACAGGTTTATGGAGACCCAGTACTTC.

The rearrangement links TRBV7-8 to TRBJ1-3, with D possibly being TRBD1 (6 bases). V lost 5 bases and J 0 bases, leaving 17 bases between the germline ends. The CDR3 has 17 amino acids. Germline V gene lookup returns CDR1 SGHVS and CDR2 FQNEAQ. The DNA for the CDR3 is TGTGCCAGCAGCCCACGGACAGATTCATACTCTGGAAACACCATATATTTT. Protein: CASSPRTDSYSGNTIYF.

This clonotype was seen only a few times. This chain uses TRBV7-9 with TRBJ2-2, with D uncertain. CDR1 is SEHNR, CDR2 FQNEAQ, per germline (reference sequence). V lost 1 base to trimming and J lost 4 bases, with 7 bases between them. The CDR3 length is 14 residues. The CDR3 spells CASSLEVVTGELFF. The CDR3 DNA follows: TGTGCCAGCAGCTTAGAGGTTGTCACCGGGGAGCTGTTTTTT.

The chain uses TRBV25-1 and TRBJ2-1, with 8 bases lining up with TRBD1. The germline V gene encodes CDR1 MGHDK and CDR2 SYGVNS. The CDR3 extends over 15 amino acids. J was trimmed by 9 bases and V by 7 bases; bases with no gene match: 14. As DNA, the CDR3 is TGTGCCAGCACCTGGGACAGGTCAAAGGAGGGTGAGCAGTTCTTC. This codes for CASTWDRSKEGEQFF.

This clonotype appeared a few times. V is TRBV20-1 and J is TRBJ1-5, with TRBD1 matching over 8 bases. CDR3 length equals 15 residues. Germline assignment: CDR1 DFQATT and CDR2 SNEGSKA (reference sequence). Trimming at V came to 0 bases and at J to 4 bases, leaving 5 bases not matched to a gene. The DNA for the CDR3 is TGCAGTGCTAGAGACTTAGGACAGGGAAATCAGCCCCAGCATTTT. Protein product: CSARDLGQGNQPQHF.

Ten or more counts support this clonotype. The J gene is TRBJ2-7, the V gene TRBV4-3, with 10 bases that match TRBD2. The germline gives CDR1 LGHNA, CDR2 YSLEER. This CDR3 has 14 residues. Losses at the gene ends were 2 bases for V and 4 bases for J; bases not matched to a gene: 2. The CDR3 DNA is TGCGCCAGCAGCCAACAAGCGGGGGGGTACGAGCAGTACTTC. Residues: CASSQQAGGYEQYF.

The rearrangement uses TRBV4-3 and TRBJ1-1; TRBD1 might be the D (6 bases). The germline V and J ends were trimmed by 1 base and 3 bases, with 9 bases remaining between them. The V gene's germline CDR1 is LGHNA and CDR2 YSLEER. There are 14 residues in the CDR3. CDR3 residues: CASSQATGYTEAFF. CDR3 DNA sequence: TGCGCCAGCAGCCAAGCGACAGGCTACACTGAAGCTTTCTTT.

This clonotype was observed a few times. CDR3 amino acids: CSVDHRDRGLVEQFF. CDR3 sequence (DNA): TGCAGCGTTGACCACCGGGACAGGGGGCTTGTTGAGCAGTTCTTC. This chain links TRBV29-1 with TRBJ2-1; 12 bases are a match to TRBD1. Trimming took 3 bases from V and 9 from J; bases not matched to a gene: 9. This CDR3 contains 15 residues. Germline V gene data show CDR1 as SQVTM and CDR2 as ANQGSEA.

This clonotype has more than one count but fewer than ten. The rearrangement joins TRBV6-1 to TRBJ2-1; D is perhaps TRBD1 (6 bases). The V and J ends lost 8 bases and 6 bases respectively, with 14 bases between them. This CDR3 contains 13 residues. Germline-derived CDR1 and CDR2 are MNHNS and SASEGT. CDR3 protein: CASGTHRANEQFF. The CDR3 bases are TGTGCCAGCGGAACTCACAGGGCCAATGAGCAGTTCTTC.

This clonotype has a count of ten or more. The rearrangement uses TRBV11-1 and TRBJ2-1, with 9 bases aligning to TRBD1. V lost 5 bases to trimming and J lost 1 base; unmatched junction nucleotides: 15. CDR1 and CDR2 (germline): SGHAT, FQDESV (reference sequence). CDR3 size: 19 residues. CDR3 in amino acids: CASSGPELQGAGSYNEQFF. As DNA, the CDR3 is TGTGCCAGCAGCGGACCGGAACTACAGGGGGCTGGGTCCTACAATGAGCAGTTCTTC.

V gene TRBV12-3 or TRBV12-4 combines with J gene TRBJ2-3; TRBD2 aligns across 7 bases. V gave up 3 bases and J gave up 4 bases; unmatched junction bases: 4. The CDR3 is made up of 14 amino acids. CDR3 sequence: CASSLGGKADTQYF. The DNA of the CDR3 is TGTGCCAGCAGTTTGGGAGGGAAGGCAGATACGCAGTATTTT.

This clonotype was recorded many times. The chain joins TRBV18 to TRBJ2-1; no clear D. Between the trimmed V and J ends, which lost 2 bases and 8 bases, there was a span of 10 bases. Germline V gene sequence: CDR1 KGHSH, CDR2 LQKENI. This CDR3 region has 13 residues. CDR3 coding DNA: TGTGCCAGCTCACCATCACATGTGGATGAGCAGTTCTTC. Protein product: CASSPSHVDEQFF. The complete variable domain, with remaining parts taken from reference TRBV18 and TRBJ2-1, reads NAGVMQNPRHLVRRRGQEARLRCSPMKGHSHVYWYRQLPEEGLKFMVYLQKENIIDESGMPKERFSAEFPKEGPSILRIQQVVRGDSAAYFCASSPSHVDEQFFGPGTRLTVL.

This chain uses TRBV9 with TRBJ2-7; D may be TRBD1 or TRBD2 (5 bases each). Trimming removed 2 bases at V and 2 bases at J, with 11 bases between. Looked up from germline, CDR1 is SGDLS and CDR2 is YYNGEE. This CDR3 has 14 amino acids. The CDR3 region is CASSVGDPTYEQYF. As DNA, the CDR3 is TGTGCCAGCAGCGTGGGGGACCCGACCTACGAGCAGTACTTC.

The rearrangement links TRBV4-2 to TRBJ2-1; D not resolved. Per germline, CDR1 LGHNA and CDR2 YNFKEQ. V lost 3 bases and J 6 bases, leaving 9 bases between the germline ends. This CDR3 is built from 13 residues. CDR3 nucleotides: TGTGCCAGCAGCCAGAGGTCGGGCAATGAGCAGTTCTTC. Protein product: CASSQRSGNEQFF.

This clonotype was seen ten or more times. V and J are TRBV29-1 and TRBJ1-3, with D unresolved. CDR3 size: 12 residues. In germline, CDR1 is SQVTM, CDR2 ANQGSEA. V lost 4 bases and J 2 bases, leaving 6 bases between the germline ends. The CDR3 here is CSVVQAGNTIYF. CDR3 DNA: TGCAGCGTTGTTCAGGCTGGAAACACCATATATTTT.

This clonotype came up many times. This sequence joins TRBV20-1 and TRBJ1-1; 9 bases line up with TRBD1. V was pared by 5 bases and J by 4 bases, with 8 bases of the junction left unmatched. Germline V gives CDR1 DFQATT, CDR2 SNEGSKA (reference sequence). The CDR3 has 14 residues. The CDR3: CSAARDRDGTEAFF. The CDR3, as DNA: TGCAGTGCTGCCCGGGACAGGGATGGCACTGAAGCTTTCTTT.

J is TRBJ2-7 and V is TRBV4-2; 12 bases fit TRBD2. The J segment lost 6 bases and the V segment lost 1 base, leaving 7 bases of the junction unmatched. Germline V lookup: CDR1 LGHNA, CDR2 YNFKEQ. The CDR3 consists of 16 residues. The chain's CDR3 is CASSQASSGRAGEQYF. In DNA, the CDR3 is TGTGCCAGCAGCCAAGCCTCTAGCGGGAGGGCCGGCGAGCAGTACTTC.

This clonotype was seen a handful of times. The J gene is TRBJ1-2, the V gene TRBV6-1, with TRBD1 as a possible D gene (5 bases). Germline-derived CDR1 and CDR2 are MNHNS and SASEGT. V lost 5 bases and J lost 1, with 23 bases in between. This CDR3 spans 18 amino acids. CDR3 sequence reads: CASSLRGTQTSFNYGYTF. CDR3 bases: TGTGCCAGCAGTCTCCGAGGGACTCAAACCTCCTTTAACTATGGCTACACCTTC.

This clonotype was recorded a few times. The CDR3 reads CASSLASSLADTQYF. The CDR3 nucleotides read TGTGCCAGCAGCTTAGCATCTAGCTTGGCAGATACGCAGTATTTT. This chain connects TRBV7-2 to TRBJ2-3, with D maybe TRBD2 (5 bases). The germline CDR1 and CDR2 sequences are SGHTA and FQGNSA. V lost 0 bases, J lost 4 bases, and 11 bases lay in between. This CDR3 comprises 15 residues. Drawing the rest from reference TRBV7-2 and TRBJ2-3, the complete variable domain is GAGVSQSPSNKVTEKGKDVELRCDPISGHTALYWYRQSLGQGLEFLIYFQGNSAPDKSGLPSDRFSAERTGGSVSTLTIQRTQQEDSAVYLCASSLASSLADTQYFGPGTRLTVL.

The J gene is TRBJ1-6, the V gene TRBV6-2 or TRBV6-3; perhaps TRBD1 as D (5 bases). In germline, CDR1 is MNHEY, CDR2 SVGEGT. V was pared by 2 bases and J by 6 bases, with 8 bases between. The CDR3 extends over 14 amino acids. CDR3 nucleotides: TGTGCCAGCAGTTACGTCGGGGGTAATTCACCCCTCCACTTT. Protein: CASSYVGGNSPLHF.

The gene calls are TRBV28 and TRBJ2-7; 9 bases are a match to TRBD1. The germline CDR1 and CDR2 sequences are MDHEN and SYDVKM. With V trimmed by 6 bases and J by 12 bases, 6 bases remained unmatched. This CDR3 is built from 11 residues. CDR3 DNA: TGTGCCAGCAGCTACGGGACAGGGTGGTACTTC. Protein product: CASSYGTGWYF.

This clonotype showed up just a few times. This chain uses TRBV28 with TRBJ1-4; 7 bases fit TRBD1. With 6 bases clipped from V and 3 bases from J, the junction kept 7 bases outside the gene matches. In germline, CDR1 is MDHEN, CDR2 SYDVKM. CDR3 length: 15 amino acids. The CDR3 loop is CASSSGQAPNEKLFF. The DNA for the CDR3 is TGTGCCAGCAGCTCCGGACAGGCACCTAATGAAAAACTGTTTTTT.

The chain joins TRBV7-9 to TRBJ2-1, with 9 bases lining up with TRBD1. Germline V gene data show CDR1 as SEHNR and CDR2 as FQNEAQ (reference sequence). J lost 2 bases, V lost 3 bases, and 8 bases had no gene match. The CDR3 has 17 amino acids. The CDR3: CASSLNPGTGTYNEQFF. The CDR3, as DNA: TGTGCCAGCAGCTTGAACCCCGGGACAGGGACCTACAATGAGCAGTTCTTC. Together with reference TRBV7-9 and TRBJ2-1, the CDR3 gives the full variable domain: DTGVSQNPRHKITKRGQNVTFRCDPISEHNRLYWYRQTLGQGPEFLTYFQNEAQLEKSRLLSDRFSAERPKGSFSTLEIQRTEQGDSAMYLCASSLNPGTGTYNEQFFGPGTRLTVL.

The chain is built from TRBV7-2 and TRBJ2-5; 10 bases match TRBD2. Per the germline V gene, CDR1 is SGHTA and CDR2 is FQGNSA. The CDR3 has 18 residues. V lost 2 bases, J lost 5 bases, and 14 bases stayed unmatched. CDR3 coding DNA: TGTGCCAGCAGCTTATTCTCTAGCGGGAGTTTTCGTCAGGAGACCCAGTACTTC. Translating gives CASSLFSSGSFRQETQYF.

The rearrangement links TRBV2 to TRBJ1-4, with 9 positions matching TRBD1. J lost 7 bases, V lost 6 bases, and 6 bases had no gene match. Germline CDR1 SNHLY, CDR2 FYNNEI. This CDR3 contains 14 residues. This CDR3 reads CASRTQGAGEKLFF. DNA of the CDR3: TGTGCCAGCAGGACACAGGGGGCAGGTGAAAAACTGTTTTTT.

The chain joins TRBV14 to TRBJ2-1; 7 bases align to TRBD1. The germline V gene encodes CDR1 SGHDN and CDR2 FVKESK. V was clipped by 3 bases and J by 4 bases; unmatched bases: 9. The CDR3 has 16 amino acids. The CDR3 loop is CASSQGIRGRYNEQFF. CDR3 DNA: TGTGCCAGCAGCCAGGGAATAAGGGGGCGATACAATGAGCAGTTCTTC.

In its sample, this clonotype was seen a few times. The chain joins TRBV28 to TRBJ2-3; 10 nucleotides agree with TRBD1. This CDR3 contains 18 residues. Germline V gene lookup returns CDR1 MDHEN and CDR2 SYDVKM. The ends lost 6 bases at V and 4 bases at J; junction bases unmatched: 16. CDR3 sequence: CASSPERRDRGESDTQYF. CDR3 bases: TGTGCCAGCAGCCCTGAGCGAAGGGACAGGGGAGAATCAGATACGCAGTATTTT.

This clonotype was seen a handful of times. V usage is TRBV12-3 or TRBV12-4 and J usage is TRBJ2-7; 7 positions agree with TRBD1. This CDR3 is 15 amino acids long. V shed 5 bases and J 0 bases; nucleotides not matched to a gene: 7. The CDR3 region has the DNA TGTGCCAGCAGTGCCGGGGACAGATTCTCCTACGAGCAGTACTTC. Its translation: CASSAGDRFSYEQYF.